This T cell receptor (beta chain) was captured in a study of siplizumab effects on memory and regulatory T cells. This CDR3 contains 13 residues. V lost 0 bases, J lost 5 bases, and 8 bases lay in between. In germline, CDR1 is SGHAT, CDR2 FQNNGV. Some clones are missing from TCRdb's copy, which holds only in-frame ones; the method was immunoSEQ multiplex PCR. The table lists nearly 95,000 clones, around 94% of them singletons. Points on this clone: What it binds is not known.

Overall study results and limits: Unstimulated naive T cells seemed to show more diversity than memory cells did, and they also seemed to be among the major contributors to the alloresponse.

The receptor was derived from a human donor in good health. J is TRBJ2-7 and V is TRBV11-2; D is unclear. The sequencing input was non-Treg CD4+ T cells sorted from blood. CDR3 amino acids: CASSLEPVDEQYF. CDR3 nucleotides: TGTGCCAGCAGCTTAGAGCCAGTCGACGAGCAGTACTTC.